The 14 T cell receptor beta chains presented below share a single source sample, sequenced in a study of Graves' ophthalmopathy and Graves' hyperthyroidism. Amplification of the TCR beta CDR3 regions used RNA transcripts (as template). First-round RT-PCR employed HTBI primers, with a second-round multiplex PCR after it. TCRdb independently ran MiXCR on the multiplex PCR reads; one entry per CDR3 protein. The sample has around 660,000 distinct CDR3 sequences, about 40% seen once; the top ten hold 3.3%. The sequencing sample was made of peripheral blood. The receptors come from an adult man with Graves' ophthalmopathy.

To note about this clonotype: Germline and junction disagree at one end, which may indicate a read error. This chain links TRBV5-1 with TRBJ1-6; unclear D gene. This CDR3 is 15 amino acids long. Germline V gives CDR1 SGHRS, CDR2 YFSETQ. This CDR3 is CASSGRALYNPPLHF. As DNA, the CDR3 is TGCGCCAGCAGCGGCCGGGCCCTCTATAATCCACCCCTCCACTTT.

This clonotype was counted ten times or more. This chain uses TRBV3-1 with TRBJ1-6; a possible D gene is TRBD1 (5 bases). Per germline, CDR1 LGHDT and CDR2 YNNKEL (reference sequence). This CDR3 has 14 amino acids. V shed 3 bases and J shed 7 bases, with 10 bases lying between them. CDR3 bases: TGTGCCAGCAGCCAGGAGAGGGGAAATTCACCCCTCCACTTT. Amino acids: CASSQERGNSPLHF.

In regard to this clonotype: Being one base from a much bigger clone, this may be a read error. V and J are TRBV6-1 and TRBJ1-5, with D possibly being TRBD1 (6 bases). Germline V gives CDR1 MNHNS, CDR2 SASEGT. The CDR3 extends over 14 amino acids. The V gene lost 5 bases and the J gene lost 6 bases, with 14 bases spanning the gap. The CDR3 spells CASSRQASSQPQHF. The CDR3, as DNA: TGTGCCAGCAGTCGACAGGCCTCAAGTCAGCCCCAGCATTTT.

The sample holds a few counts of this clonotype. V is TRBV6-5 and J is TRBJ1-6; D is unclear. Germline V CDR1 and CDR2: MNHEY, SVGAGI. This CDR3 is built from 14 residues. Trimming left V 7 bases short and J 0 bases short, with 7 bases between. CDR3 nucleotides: TGTGCCAGCATGGGGAGCTCCTATAATTCACCCCTCCACTTT. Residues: CASMGSSYNSPLHF.

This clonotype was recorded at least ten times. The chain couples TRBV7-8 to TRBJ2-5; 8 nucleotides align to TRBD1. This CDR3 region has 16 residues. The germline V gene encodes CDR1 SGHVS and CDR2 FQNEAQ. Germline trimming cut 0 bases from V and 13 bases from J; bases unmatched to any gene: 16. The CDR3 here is CASSLAVGQGRVVSYF. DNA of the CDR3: TGTGCCAGCAGCTTAGCGGTTGGACAGGGTAGGGTTGTCTCGTACTTC.

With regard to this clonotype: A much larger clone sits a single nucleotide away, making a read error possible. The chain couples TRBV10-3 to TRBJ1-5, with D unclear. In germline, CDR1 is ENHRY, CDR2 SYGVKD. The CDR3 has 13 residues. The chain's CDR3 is CASKERDHQPHHF. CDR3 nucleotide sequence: TGTGCCAGCAAGGAGAGGGATCATCAGCCCCACCATTTT.

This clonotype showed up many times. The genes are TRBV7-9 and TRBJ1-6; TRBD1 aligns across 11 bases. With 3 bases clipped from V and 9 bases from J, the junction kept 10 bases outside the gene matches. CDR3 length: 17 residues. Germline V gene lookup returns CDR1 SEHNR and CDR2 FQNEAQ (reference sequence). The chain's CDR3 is CASSFRNGQGAGSPLHF. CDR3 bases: TGTGCCAGCAGCTTTAGGAATGGACAGGGGGCAGGTTCACCCCTCCACTTT.

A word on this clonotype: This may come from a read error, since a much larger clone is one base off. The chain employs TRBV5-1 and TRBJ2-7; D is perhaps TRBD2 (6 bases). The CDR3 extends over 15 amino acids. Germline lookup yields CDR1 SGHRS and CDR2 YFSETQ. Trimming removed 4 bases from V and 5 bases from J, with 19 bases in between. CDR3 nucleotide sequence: TGCGCCAGCAGCGCAGGACTAAACCTCGGGGACGAGCAGTACTTC. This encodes CASSAGLNLGDEQYF.

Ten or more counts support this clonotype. CDR3 residues: CSVEVLQGSQETQYF. CDR3 nucleotide sequence: TGCAGCGTTGAAGTCTTACAGGGTAGCCAAGAGACCCAGTACTTC. The V call is TRBV29-1, the J call TRBJ2-5, with D perhaps TRBD1 (6 bases). Trimming cost V 1 base and J 1 base, with 13 bases left between them. The CDR3 loop spans 15 amino acids. Germline V gene lookup returns CDR1 SQVTM and CDR2 ANQGSEA.

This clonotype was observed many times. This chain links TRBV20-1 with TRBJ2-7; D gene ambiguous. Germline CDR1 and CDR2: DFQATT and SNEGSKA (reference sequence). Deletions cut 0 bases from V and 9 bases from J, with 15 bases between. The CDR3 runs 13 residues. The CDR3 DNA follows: TGCAGTGCTAGAGAACCATCTTTTCCGGGGCAGTACTTC. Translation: CSAREPSFPGQYF.

CDR3 residues: CASSKGTSGGEKLFF. CDR3 in DNA: TGTGCCAGCAGTAAAGGGACTAGCGGAGGAGAAAAACTGTTTTTT. The rearrangement links TRBV2 to TRBJ1-4; D might be TRBD1 (5 bases). Trimming pared 5 bases from V and 8 bases from J, leaving 18 bases between. Germline V CDR1 and CDR2: SNHLY, FYNNEI. The CDR3 is 15 residues long.

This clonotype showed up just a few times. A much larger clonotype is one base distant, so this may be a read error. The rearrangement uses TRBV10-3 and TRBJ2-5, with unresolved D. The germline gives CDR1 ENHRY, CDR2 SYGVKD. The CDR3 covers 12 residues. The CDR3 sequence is CAISEPAKTRYF. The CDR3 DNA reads TGTGCCATCAGTGAGCCGGCGAAGACCCGGTACTTC.

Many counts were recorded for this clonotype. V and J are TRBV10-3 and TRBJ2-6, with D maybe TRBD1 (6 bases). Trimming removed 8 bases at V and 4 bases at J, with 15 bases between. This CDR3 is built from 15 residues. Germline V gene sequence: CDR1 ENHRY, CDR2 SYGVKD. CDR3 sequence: CAIGGQSMGANVLTF. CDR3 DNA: TGTGCCATCGGAGGACAGTCAATGGGGGCCAACGTCCTGACTTTC.

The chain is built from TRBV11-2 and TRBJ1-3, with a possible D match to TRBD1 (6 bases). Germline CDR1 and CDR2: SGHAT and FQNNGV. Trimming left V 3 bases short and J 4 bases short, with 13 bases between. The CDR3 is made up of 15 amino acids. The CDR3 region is CASSFGGGMGNTIYF. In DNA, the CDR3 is TGTGCCAGCAGCTTTGGAGGGGGGATGGGAAACACCATATATTTT.